Listed below are T cell receptor beta chains from one sample, sequenced in a study of regulatory T cells in long-lasting Graves disease. TCRdb analysed the multiplex PCR reads with MiXCR anew, one entry per CDR3 protein. Among about 540,000 distinct CDR3 sequences, roughly 13% were seen once, and the ten largest hold 8% to 10%. This same sample was also taken into another study, of T cells in Graves' hyperthyroidism and ophthalmopathy.

Sequencing was performed on peripheral blood mononuclear cells (PBMCs), taken at new diagnosis, from a patient treated with antithyroid drugs. The receptors stem from a man aged 25-40 years with Graves disease. CDR3s include the opening cysteine and the closing phenylalanine or tryptophan. Fields, in order: clone size, D gene, J gene, V gene, CDR3 protein, CDR3 DNA. D genes are given only for firm matches. Size tells how often a clone was seen (once, few, many) or the class of an expanded clone, and some rows leave it out.

>many|-|TRBJ2-5|TRBV27
CASSLFAVGGETQYF
TGTGCCAGCAGTTTATTTGCGGTCGGTGGGGAGACCCAGTACTTC
>many|TRBD1|TRBJ2-7|TRBV4-1
CASSRRDRDSYEQYF
TGCGCCAGCAGCCGAAGGGACAGGGATTCCTACGAGCAGTACTTC
>many|TRBD1|TRBJ1-5|TRBV20-1
CSARTGFNQPQHF
TGCAGTGCTCGGACAGGGTTCAATCAGCCCCAGCATTTT
>few|-|TRBJ2-7|TRBV5-1
CASKGQTSSYEQYF
TGCGCCAGCAAAGGACAGACAAGCTCCTACGAGCAGTACTTC
>many|TRBD1|TRBJ2-3|TRBV5-1
CASSLEGQGADTQYF
TGCGCCAGCAGCTTGGAGGGACAGGGTGCAGATACGCAGTATTTT
>many|-|TRBJ2-2|TRBV7-6
CASSFAYANTGELFF
TGTGCCAGCAGCTTTGCATACGCGAACACCGGGGAGCTGTTTTTT
>-|-|TRBJ2-5|TRBV19
CASSIEGRGGETQYF
TGTGCCAGTAGTATAGAGGGCCGAGGGGGAGAGACCCAGTACTTC
>few|TRBD2|TRBJ2-3|TRBV20-1
CSVIAGGRDTQYF
TGCAGTGTTATAGCGGGGGGGAGGGATACGCAGTATTTT
>few|TRBD2|TRBJ2-3|TRBV30
CAWSMAGGEDTQYF
TGTGCCTGGAGTATGGCGGGAGGGGAGGATACGCAGTATTTT
>many|TRBD2|TRBJ2-1|TRBV12-3/TRBV12-4
CASNEGGLAGGTPLSNEQFF
TGTGCCAGCAACGAAGGGGGACTAGCGGGAGGGACCCCCCTAAGCAATGAGCAGTTCTTC
>-|TRBD1|TRBJ1-2|TRBV4-1
CASSQVQQGVYGYTF
TGCGCCAGCAGCCAAGTTCAGCAGGGGGTCTATGGCTACACCTTC
>many|-|TRBJ2-7|TRBV5-1
CASSPDNGHEQYF
TGCGCCAGCAGCCCCGACAATGGACACGAGCAGTACTTC
>-|TRBD2|TRBJ2-5|TRBV25-1
CASTEGAGGPGETQYF
TGTGCCAGCACCGAGGGAGCGGGAGGGCCTGGGGAGACCCAGTACTTC
>many|-|TRBJ2-1|TRBV24-1
CATSDGIAEQFF
TGTGCCACCAGTGACGGTATTGCGGAGCAGTTCTTC
>-|-|TRBJ2-2|TRBV24-1
CATRGDSDTGEVFF
TGTGCCACCAGAGGGGACTCAGACACCGGGGAGGTGTTTTTT
>many|TRBD2|TRBJ2-5|TRBV20-1
CSARGLAGNLETQYF
TGCAGTGCTCGCGGACTAGCGGGAAATCTTGAGACCCAGTACTTC
>-|-|TRBJ1-3|TRBV30
CAWSIRRLNGNTIYF
TGTGCCTGGTCCATTAGACGGCTGAATGGAAACACCATATATTTT
>many|-|TRBJ1-1|TRBV29-1
CSVIGNNQGTEAFF
TGCAGCGTAATAGGGAACAATCAGGGTACTGAAGCTTTCTTT
>many|-|TRBJ2-7|TRBV6-1
CASRRGESAYEQYF
TGTGCCAGCAGGAGGGGGGAGTCGGCCTACGAGCAGTACTTC
>many|-|TRBJ1-1|TRBV20-1
CSAPGTLNTEAFF
TGCAGTGCTCCCGGGACACTGAACACTGAAGCTTTCTTT
>-|-|TRBJ1-3|TRBV9
CASTESGSGNTIYF
TGTGCCAGCACCGAAAGTGGCTCTGGAAACACCATATATTTT
>many|-|TRBJ2-2|TRBV12-3/TRBV12-4
CASRDSAANTGELFF
TGTGCCAGCAGGGATAGCGCAGCGAACACCGGGGAGCTGTTTTTT
>few|-|TRBJ2-1|TRBV27
CASSLTLRLGSNEQFF
TGTGCCAGCAGTTTAACACTACGTCTGGGGTCCAATGAGCAGTTCTTC
>few|-|TRBJ2-2|TRBV30
CAWSQLQWGPGELFF
TGTGCCTGGAGCCAGCTCCAGTGGGGCCCCGGGGAGCTGTTTTTT
>few|-|TRBJ2-3|TRBV4-2
CASSRLSGASTDTQYF
TGTGCCAGCAGCCGCCTGTCAGGGGCTAGCACAGATACGCAGTATTTT
>-|TRBD1|TRBJ1-5|TRBV20-1
CSATGTGSDQPQHF
TGCAGTGCTACCGGGACAGGGAGTGATCAGCCCCAGCATTTT
>-|-|TRBJ2-1|TRBV10-1
CASSESLSWDPQRHEQFF
TGCGCCAGCAGTGAGTCCCTCAGCTGGGACCCTCAACGCCATGAGCAGTTCTTC